This TCR beta chain was recorded in a study of regulatory T cells in long-lasting Graves disease. CDR3 length: 14 amino acids. Per germline, CDR1 LGHDT and CDR2 YNNKEL (reference sequence). V lost 1 base, J lost 5 bases, and 8 bases lay in between. Building the TCR beta libraries relied on iRepertoire HTBI primers, and CDR3 regions underwent Arm-PCR. TCRdb reprocessed the multiplex PCR reads via MiXCR and lists one record per CDR3 protein. The data contain about 460,000 distinct CDR3 sequences, around a fifth of them singletons. Time point given: persistent/refractory GD, antithyroid drugs over 5 years with positive TRAb. RNA isolated from PBMCs was used to make the TCR library. Per American Thyroid Association guidelines, Graves' disease was diagnosed.

The rearrangement joins TRBV3-1 to TRBJ2-2; D call uncertain. The origin of this receptor is a female donor with Graves disease. The source was peripheral blood mononuclear cells (PBMCs), collected when the disease was refractory, from a patient treated with antithyroid drugs. CDR3 loop: CASSQGPGTGELFF. The CDR3 nucleotides read TGTGCCAGCAGCCAAGGTCCCGGAACCGGGGAGCTGTTTTTT.